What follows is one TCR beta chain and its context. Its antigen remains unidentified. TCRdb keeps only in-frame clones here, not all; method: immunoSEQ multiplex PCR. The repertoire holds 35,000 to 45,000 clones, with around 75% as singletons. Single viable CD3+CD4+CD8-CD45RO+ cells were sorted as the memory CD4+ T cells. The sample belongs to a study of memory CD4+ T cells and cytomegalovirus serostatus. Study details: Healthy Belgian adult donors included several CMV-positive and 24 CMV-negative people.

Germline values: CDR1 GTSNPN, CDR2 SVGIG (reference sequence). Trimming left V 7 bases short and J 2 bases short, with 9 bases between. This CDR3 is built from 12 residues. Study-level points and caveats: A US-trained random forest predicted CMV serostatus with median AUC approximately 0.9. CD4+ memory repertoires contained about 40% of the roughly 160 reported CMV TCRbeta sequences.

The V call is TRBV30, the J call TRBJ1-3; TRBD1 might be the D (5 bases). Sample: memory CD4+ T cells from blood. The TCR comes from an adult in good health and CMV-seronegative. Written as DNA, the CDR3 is TGTGCCTCGGCGGGGCCTGGAAACACCATATATTTT. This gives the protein CASAGPGNTIYF.